The entry that follows covers one T cell receptor beta chain sequence. Using immunoSEQ multiplex PCR, the repertoire was profiled, and TCRdb retains in-frame clones only, with some absent. Of 140,000 to 150,000 clones listed, approximately 88% are singletons. Germline V CDR1 and CDR2: SGHDN, FVKESK. V gave up 1 base and J gave up 6 bases, with 18 bases separating them. The CDR3 covers 16 residues. This sample is drawn from a study of blood T cell repertoires in COVID-19. Study context: Sites across the United States, Italy and Spain contributed samples from acute and convalescent COVID-19.

The chain combines TRBV14 with TRBJ1-1; D is unclear. This clonotype was obtained from a woman aged 50 to 60 with acute or convalescent COVID-19. What was sequenced was peripheral blood. The CDR3 region has the DNA TGTGCCAGCAGCCAAGGGGCAGAAAACCCTTTCGCTGAAGCTTTCTTT. Translated: CASSQGAENPFAEAFF.